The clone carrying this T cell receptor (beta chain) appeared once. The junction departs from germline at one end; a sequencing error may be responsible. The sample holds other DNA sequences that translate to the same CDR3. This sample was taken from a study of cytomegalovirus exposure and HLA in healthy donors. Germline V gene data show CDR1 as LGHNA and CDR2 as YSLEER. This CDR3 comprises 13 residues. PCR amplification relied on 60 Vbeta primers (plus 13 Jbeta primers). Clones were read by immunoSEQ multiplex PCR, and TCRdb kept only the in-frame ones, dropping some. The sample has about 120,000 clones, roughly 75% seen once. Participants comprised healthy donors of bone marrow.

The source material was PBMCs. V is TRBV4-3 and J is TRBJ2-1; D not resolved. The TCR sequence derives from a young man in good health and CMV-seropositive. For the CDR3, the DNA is TGCGCCAGTAGCCAAGGAGCCTACAATGAGCAGTTCTTC. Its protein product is CASSQGAYNEQFF.